The T cell receptor (beta chain) under discussion was sequenced for a study of blood T cell repertoires in COVID-19. The overall study: Donors in the United States, Italy and Spain gave samples during acute or convalescent COVID-19.

Clinical histories supplied by participants themselves formed the basis of cohort assignment. Two negative PCRs, clearance, or symptom resolution were required of recovered Cohort 3 donors. Study processing details: Reference gene primer amplification gave nucleated cell count estimates. TCRdb's copy holds only in-frame clones and misses some; the assay was immunoSEQ multiplex PCR. The DNA gave D and trimming, while V, J and clone size come from that table. This table holds under 350,000 clones, 86% found once. The CDR3 sequence is 15 residues long. Looked up from germline, CDR1 is SEHNR and CDR2 is FQNEAQ (reference sequence). With V trimmed by 1 base and J by 3 bases, 3 bases remained unmatched.

The receptor was derived from a woman between 18 and 30 years old who had recovered from COVID-19. J is TRBJ2-3 and V is TRBV7-9; 8 nucleotides agree with TRBD2. Sequencing was done on a sample of PBMCs or T cells enriched from blood (not recorded which). As DNA, the CDR3 is TGTGCCAGCAGCTTAGTACGGGAGGGAACAGATACGCAGTATTTT. It encodes CASSLVREGTDTQYF.